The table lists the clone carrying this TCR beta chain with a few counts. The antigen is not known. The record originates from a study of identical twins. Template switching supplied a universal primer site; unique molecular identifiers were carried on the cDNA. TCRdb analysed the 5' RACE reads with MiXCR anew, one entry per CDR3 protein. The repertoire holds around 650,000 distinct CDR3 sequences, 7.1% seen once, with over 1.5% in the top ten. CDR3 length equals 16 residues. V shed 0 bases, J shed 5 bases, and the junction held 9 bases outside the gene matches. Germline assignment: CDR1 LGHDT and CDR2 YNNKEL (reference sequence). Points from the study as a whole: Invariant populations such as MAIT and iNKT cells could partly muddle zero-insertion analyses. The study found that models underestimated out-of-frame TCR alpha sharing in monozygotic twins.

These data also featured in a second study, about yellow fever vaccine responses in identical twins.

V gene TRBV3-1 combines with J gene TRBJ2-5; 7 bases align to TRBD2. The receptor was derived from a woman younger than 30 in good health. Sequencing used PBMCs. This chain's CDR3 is CASSQDLFGGSETQYF. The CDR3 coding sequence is TGTGCCAGCAGCCAAGATTTGTTCGGGGGGTCGGAGACCCAGTACTTC.